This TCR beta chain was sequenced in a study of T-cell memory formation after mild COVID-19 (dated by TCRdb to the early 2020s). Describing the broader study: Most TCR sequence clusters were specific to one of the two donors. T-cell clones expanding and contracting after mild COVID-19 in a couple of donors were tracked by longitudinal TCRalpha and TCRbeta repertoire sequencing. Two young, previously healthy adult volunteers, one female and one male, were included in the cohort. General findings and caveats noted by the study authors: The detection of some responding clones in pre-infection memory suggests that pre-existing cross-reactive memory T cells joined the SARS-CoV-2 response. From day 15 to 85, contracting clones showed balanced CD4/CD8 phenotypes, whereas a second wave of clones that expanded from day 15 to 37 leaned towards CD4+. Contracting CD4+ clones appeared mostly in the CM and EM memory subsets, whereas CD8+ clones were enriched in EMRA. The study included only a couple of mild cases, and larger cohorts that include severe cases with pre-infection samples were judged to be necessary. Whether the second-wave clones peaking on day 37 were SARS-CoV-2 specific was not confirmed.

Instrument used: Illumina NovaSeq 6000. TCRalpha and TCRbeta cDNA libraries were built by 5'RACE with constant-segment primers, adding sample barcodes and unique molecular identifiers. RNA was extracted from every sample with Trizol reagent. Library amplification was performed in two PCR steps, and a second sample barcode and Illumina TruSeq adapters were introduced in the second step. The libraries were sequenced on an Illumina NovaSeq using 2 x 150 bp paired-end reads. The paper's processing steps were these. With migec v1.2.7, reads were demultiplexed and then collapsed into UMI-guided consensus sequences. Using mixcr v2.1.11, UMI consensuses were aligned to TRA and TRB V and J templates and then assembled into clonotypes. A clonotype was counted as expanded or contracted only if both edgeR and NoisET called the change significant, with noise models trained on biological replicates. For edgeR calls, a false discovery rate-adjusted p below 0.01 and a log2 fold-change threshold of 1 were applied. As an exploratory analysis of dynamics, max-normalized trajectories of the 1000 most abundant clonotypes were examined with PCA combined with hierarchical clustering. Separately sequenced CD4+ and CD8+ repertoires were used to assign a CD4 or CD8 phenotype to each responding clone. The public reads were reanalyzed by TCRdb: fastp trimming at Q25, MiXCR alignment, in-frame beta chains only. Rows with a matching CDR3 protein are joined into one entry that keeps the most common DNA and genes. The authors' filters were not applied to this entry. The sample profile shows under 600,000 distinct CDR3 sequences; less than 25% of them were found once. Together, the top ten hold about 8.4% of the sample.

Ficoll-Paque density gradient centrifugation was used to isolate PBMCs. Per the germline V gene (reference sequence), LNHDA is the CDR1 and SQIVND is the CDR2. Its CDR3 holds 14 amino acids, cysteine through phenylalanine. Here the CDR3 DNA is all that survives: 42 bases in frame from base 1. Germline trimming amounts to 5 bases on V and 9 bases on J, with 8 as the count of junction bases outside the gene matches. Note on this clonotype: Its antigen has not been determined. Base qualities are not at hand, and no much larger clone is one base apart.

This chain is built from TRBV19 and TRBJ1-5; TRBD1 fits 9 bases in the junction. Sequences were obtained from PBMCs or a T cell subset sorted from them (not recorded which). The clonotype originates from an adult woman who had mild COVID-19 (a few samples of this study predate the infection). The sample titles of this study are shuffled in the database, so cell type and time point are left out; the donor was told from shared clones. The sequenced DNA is TGTGCCAGTAGTTTGGGACAGGGTGTGGGGCCCCAGCATTTT. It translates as CASSLGQGVGPQHF.